The next 13 T cell receptor beta chains were all read from a single sample in a study of T cell repertoires in cytomegalovirus infection. In TCRdb, the reads were re-called with MiXCR into one record per CDR3 protein. The sample shows approximately 50,000 distinct CDR3 sequences, about 18% of them seen only once. Their cognate antigens are unknown. The starting material was CD8+ T cells from cultured PBMCs, obtained from culture after CMV antigen stimulation. The source of these receptors is a human donor in good health (CMV status not recorded). Some clones in this sample may be carry-over from other donors' samples.

The sample holds many counts of this clonotype. J is TRBJ2-2 and V is TRBV6-5; the D is unclear. This CDR3 comprises 13 residues. The V and J ends lost 0 bases and 8 bases respectively, with 7 bases between them. Germline values: CDR1 MNHEY, CDR2 SVGAGI. CDR3 nucleotide sequence: TGTGCCAGCAGTTACTCGAATGAGGGGGAGCTGTTTTTT. This translates into CASSYSNEGELFF.

This clonotype has a handful of counts. The chain is built from TRBV12-3 or TRBV12-4 and TRBJ1-2; no reliable D call. V lost 3 bases to trimming and J lost 0 bases, with 5 bases between them. The CDR3 totals 13 residues. DNA of the CDR3: TGTGCCAGCAGTTTTCGAACTAACTATGGCTACACCTTC. Translated, it gives CASSFRTNYGYTF.

This clonotype was counted only a few times. This chain connects TRBV7-8 to TRBJ1-3; 9 bases line up with TRBD1. The CDR3 runs to 14 residues. Germline loops: CDR1 SGHVS, CDR2 FQNEAQ. V was clipped by 2 bases and J by 7 bases; unmatched bases: 3. As DNA, the CDR3 is TGTGCCAGCAGCTTATCCGGGACAGGGAACACCATATATTTT. Residues: CASSLSGTGNTIYF.

This clonotype came up many times. This chain's CDR3 is CASSSRDREGEQYF. CDR3 DNA sequence: TGTGCCAGCAGCTCCCGGGACAGGGAGGGCGAGCAGTACTTC. This rearrangement joins TRBV7-8 to TRBJ2-7; 9 bases line up with TRBD1. Germline V gene sequence: CDR1 SGHVS, CDR2 FQNEAQ. The CDR3 totals 14 residues. V was clipped by 4 bases and J by 6 bases; unmatched bases: 7.

This clonotype was counted a few times. The chain recombines TRBV7-8 with TRBJ2-2; weak D call: TRBD1 (6 bases). Germline V gene sequence: CDR1 SGHVS, CDR2 FQNEAQ. The V end lost 5 bases, the J end lost 6 bases, and 19 bases lay between the germline ends. The CDR3 is made up of 16 amino acids. CDR3 protein: CASSPTGQLTSGELFF. The CDR3 DNA reads as TGTGCCAGCAGCCCCACGGGACAATTAACGTCCGGGGAGCTGTTTTTT.

For the CDR3, the DNA is TGCGCCAGCAGCTTGGGGGACGATAGCAATCAGCCCCAGCATTTT. This encodes CASSLGDDSNQPQHF. This rearrangement joins TRBV5-1 to TRBJ1-5; D is possibly TRBD1 (5 bases). Trimming took 0 bases from V and 0 from J, leaving 7 bases between them. Germline V lookup: CDR1 SGHRS, CDR2 YFSETQ. This CDR3 region has 15 residues.

This clonotype was observed a handful of times. The J gene is TRBJ1-1, the V gene TRBV9, with 7 nucleotides matching TRBD1. Germline V gene data show CDR1 as SGDLS and CDR2 as YYNGEE. V lost 0 bases to trimming and J lost 1 base; unmatched junction nucleotides: 6. CDR3 length: 16 residues. Here the CDR3 DNA reads TGTGCCAGCAGCGTAGGAGTGGGACAGTGGAACACTGAAGCTTTCTTT. Translated: CASSVGVGQWNTEAFF.

This clonotype appeared a few times. This chain joins TRBV19 and TRBJ1-1; D ambiguous. V lost 10 bases to trimming and J lost 4 bases, with 13 bases between them. Germline CDR1 and CDR2: LNHDA and SQIVND (reference sequence). This CDR3 spans 12 amino acids. CDR3 sequence: CATSNPGTEAFF. CDR3 nucleotide sequence: TGTGCCACAAGTAACCCCGGCACTGAAGCTTTCTTT.

The rearrangement joins TRBV19 to TRBJ1-2; D unclear. Trimming left V 8 bases short and J 10 bases short, with 14 bases between. The length of the CDR3 is 11 residues. Germline V CDR1 and CDR2: LNHDA, SQIVND (reference sequence). CDR3 DNA: TGTGCCAGTGGCCCAAATGTTGTCTACACCTTC. Its translation is CASGPNVVYTF. The full variable domain, completed using reference TRBV19 and TRBJ1-2, is DGGITQSPKYLFRKEGQNVTLSCEQNLNHDAMYWYRQDPGQGLRLIYYSQIVNDFQKGDIAEGYSVSREKKESFPLTVTSAQKNPTAFYLCASGPNVVYTFGSGTRLTVV.

The chain employs TRBV7-9 and TRBJ2-3, with D possibly being TRBD2 (6 bases). CDR1 is SEHNR and CDR2 is FQNEAQ in the germline V gene (reference sequence). The V and J ends lost 1 base and 4 bases respectively, with 15 bases between them. The CDR3 consists of 16 residues. This CDR3 is CASSLVADLPADTQYF. Here the CDR3 DNA reads TGTGCCAGCAGCTTAGTAGCGGATTTACCCGCAGATACGCAGTATTTT. Supplemented by reference TRBV7-9 and TRBJ2-3, the full variable domain reads DTGVSQNPRHKITKRGQNVTFRCDPISEHNRLYWYRQTLGQGPEFLTYFQNEAQLEKSRLLSDRFSAERPKGSFSTLEIQRTEQGDSAMYLCASSLVADLPADTQYFGPGTRLTVL.

This clonotype has a count of ten or more. This rearrangement joins TRBV24-1 to TRBJ1-5; D is undetermined. The length of the CDR3 is 14 residues. Looked up from germline, CDR1 is KGHDR and CDR2 is SFDVKD. Trimming removed 5 bases from V and 6 bases from J, with 13 bases in between. The CDR3 is CATSGSHGIQPQHF. For the CDR3, the DNA is TGTGCCACCAGTGGATCTCACGGAATTCAGCCCCAGCATTTT.

This rearrangement joins TRBV12-3 or TRBV12-4 to TRBJ2-1; no clear D. Trimming cost V 6 bases and J 5 bases, with 2 bases left between them. The length of the CDR3 is 10 residues. The CDR3 coding sequence is TGTGCCAGCAGCCACAATGAGCAGTTCTTC. It translates to CASSHNEQFF.

J is TRBJ2-7 and V is TRBV6-2 or TRBV6-3, with D possibly TRBD1 on 6 matching bases. The CDR3 extends over 14 amino acids. Germline V gene sequence: CDR1 MNHEY, CDR2 SVGEGT. V gave up 4 bases and J gave up 4 bases, with 14 bases separating them. The CDR3 coding sequence is TGTGCCAGCAGTTCTGACAGGCCGGAATACGAGCAGTACTTC. Encoded protein: CASSSDRPEYEQYF.